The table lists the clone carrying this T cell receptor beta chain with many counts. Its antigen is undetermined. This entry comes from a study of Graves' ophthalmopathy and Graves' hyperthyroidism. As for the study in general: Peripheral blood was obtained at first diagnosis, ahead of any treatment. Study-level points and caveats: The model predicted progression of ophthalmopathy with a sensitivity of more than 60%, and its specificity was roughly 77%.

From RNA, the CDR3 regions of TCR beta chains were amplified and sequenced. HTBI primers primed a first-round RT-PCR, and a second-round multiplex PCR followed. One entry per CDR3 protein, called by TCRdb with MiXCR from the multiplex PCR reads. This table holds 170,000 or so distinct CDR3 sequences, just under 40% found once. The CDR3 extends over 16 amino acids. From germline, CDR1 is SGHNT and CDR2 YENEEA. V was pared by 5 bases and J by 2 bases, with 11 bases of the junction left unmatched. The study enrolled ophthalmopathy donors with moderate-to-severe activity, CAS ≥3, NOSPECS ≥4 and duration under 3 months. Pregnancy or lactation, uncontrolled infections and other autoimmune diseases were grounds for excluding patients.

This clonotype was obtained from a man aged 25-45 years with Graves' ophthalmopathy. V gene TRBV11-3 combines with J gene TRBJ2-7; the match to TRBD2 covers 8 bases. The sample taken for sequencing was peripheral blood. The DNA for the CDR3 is TGTGCCAGCAGCCAGGACGGGGGGGGCCTCCCCTACGAGCAGTACTTC. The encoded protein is CASSQDGGGLPYEQYF.